The clone carrying this T cell receptor (beta chain) was recorded many times. V shed 0 bases and J shed 4 bases, with 7 bases lying between them. Germline CDR1 is SGHRS and CDR2 is YFSETQ. This CDR3 has 13 amino acids. The data are from a study of blood T cells in healthy people across ages. Next came a second PCR, run for about 6 to 12 cycles, which used a sample-barcoded 5' primer along with a J-beta primer mix. TCRdb re-derived calls from the 5' RACE reads in MiXCR, one entry per CDR3 protein. Of hundreds of thousands of distinct CDR3 sequences detected, roughly 21% appear once; the ten largest clones hold 3% to 4.5%.

This TCR was sampled from a man aged 65 to 79 in good health. The sequenced sample consisted of blood. This rearrangement joins TRBV5-1 to TRBJ2-5; no clear D. CDR3 in amino acids: CASSLGGSETQYF. In nucleotides, the CDR3 is TGCGCCAGCAGCTTGGGTGGGTCAGAGACCCAGTACTTC.